What follows are 24 T cell receptor beta chains derived from one specimen sequenced in a study of T cells in Graves' hyperthyroidism and ophthalmopathy. Amplified TCR beta CDR3 regions came from RNA transcripts. HTBI primers were used for first-round RT-PCR of the TCR CDR3. TCRdb re-called the multiplex PCR reads with MiXCR, one entry per CDR3 protein. In the table there are hundreds of thousands of distinct CDR3 sequences, 15% to 20% of which are singletons. Sequenced input: blood. The receptors originated from a man aged 40-55 years with Graves' ophthalmopathy.

The table lists this clonotype with many counts. V is TRBV11-2 and J is TRBJ2-3, with D tentatively TRBD2 (5 bases). Trimming removed 0 bases at V and 3 bases at J, with 7 bases between. The germline CDR1 and CDR2 sequences are SGHAT and FQNNGV. This CDR3 is 14 amino acids long. CDR3 sequence (DNA): TGTGCCAGCAGCTTAGAGAGGGTTACAGATACGCAGTATTTT. Protein product: CASSLERVTDTQYF.

This sequence joins TRBV5-8 and TRBJ2-1; 9 bases agree with TRBD2. Germline CDR1 is SGHTS and CDR2 is YDEGEE. CDR3 length equals 17 residues. Trimming removed 4 bases from V and 8 bases from J; junction bases left unmatched: 16. The DNA for the CDR3 is TGTGCCAGCAGCCACGGGCTAGCGGGGAGGGGCTCCCATGAGCAGTTCTTC. Residues: CASSHGLAGRGSHEQFF.

This chain joins TRBV20-1 and TRBJ1-2, with D possibly TRBD1 on 5 matching bases. This CDR3 is built from 14 residues. The ends were cut back, 6 bases at V and 6 bases at J, with 20 bases in the middle. Per germline, CDR1 DFQATT and CDR2 SNEGSKA (reference sequence). The DNA of the CDR3 is TGCAGTGCGCCTCCGGGGGGGGGTCGAGATGGCTACACCTTC. Amino acids: CSAPPGGGRDGYTF.

This clonotype was detected only a few times. CDR3 protein: CSAPDRTLYEQYF. The CDR3 DNA reads TGCAGTGCACCGGACAGGACACTTTACGAGCAGTACTTC. This chain links TRBV20-1 with TRBJ2-7; TRBD1 agrees at 7 bases. Trimming removed 6 bases from V and 4 bases from J; junction bases left unmatched: 9. From germline, CDR1 is DFQATT and CDR2 SNEGSKA (reference sequence). The length of the CDR3 is 13 residues.

This clonotype was seen a handful of times. This chain connects TRBV7-9 to TRBJ2-1; D unresolved. In germline, CDR1 is SEHNR, CDR2 FQNEAQ (reference sequence). V shed 5 bases and J shed 3 bases, with 8 bases lying between them. The CDR3 extends over 13 amino acids. CDR3 residues: CASSPPHYNEQFF. The CDR3 coding sequence is TGTGCCAGCAGCCCCCCTCACTACAATGAGCAGTTCTTC.

In this sample, this clonotype turned up many times. This chain connects TRBV18 to TRBJ2-7, with 11 bases identical to TRBD1. Germline V gene sequence: CDR1 KGHSH, CDR2 LQKENI. This CDR3 region has 16 residues. V shed 5 bases, J shed 3 bases, and the junction held 9 bases outside the gene matches. CDR3 DNA: TGTGCCAGCTCAGCCTCAACCGGGACAGGGGGCTACGAGCAGTACTTC. The encoded protein is CASSASTGTGGYEQYF. Supplemented by reference TRBV18 and TRBJ2-7, the full variable domain reads NAGVMQNPRHLVRRRGQEARLRCSPMKGHSHVYWYRQLPEEGLKFMVYLQKENIIDESGMPKERFSAEFPKEGPSILRIQQVVRGDSAAYFCASSASTGTGGYEQYFGPGTRLTVT.

This clonotype was observed a handful of times. The chain combines TRBV5-1 with TRBJ2-1, with 9 bases matching TRBD1. The germline V gene has CDR1 SGHRS and CDR2 YFSETQ. The length of the CDR3 is 17 residues. The V gene end was trimmed by 1 base and the J gene end by 6 bases; junction bases not matched to a gene: 11. The CDR3 bases are TGCGCCAGCAGCTTGAAAGCCCCGGGACAGGGTCCCAATGAGCAGTTCTTC. Amino acid sequence: CASSLKAPGQGPNEQFF.

This clonotype was found many times. The chain couples TRBV7-9 to TRBJ2-7, with 7 bases that match TRBD1. J was trimmed by 1 base and V by 5 bases; bases with no gene match: 8. The CDR3 length is 15 residues. Germline lookup yields CDR1 SEHNR and CDR2 FQNEAQ (reference sequence). This chain's CDR3 is CASSDPGQPSYEQYF. As DNA, the CDR3 is TGTGCCAGCAGCGACCCGGGACAGCCTTCCTACGAGCAGTACTTC.

This clonotype came up many times. The V call is TRBV5-1, the J call TRBJ1-2, with D possibly matching TRBD1 (6 bases). CDR3 length: 13 residues. The germline V gene has CDR1 SGHRS and CDR2 YFSETQ. Between the trimmed V and J ends, which lost 0 bases and 8 bases, there was a span of 11 bases. The CDR3 loop reads CASSLGTAWGYTF. The CDR3 nucleotides are TGCGCCAGCAGCTTGGGGACAGCCTGGGGCTACACCTTC.

This clonotype was found a few times. The genes are TRBV28 and TRBJ1-2, with TRBD1 matching 7 bases. Germline CDR1 MDHEN, CDR2 SYDVKM. The CDR3 is made up of 16 amino acids. The J segment lost 2 bases and the V segment lost 3 bases, leaving 9 bases of the junction unmatched. In DNA form, the CDR3 reads TGTGCCAGCAGTTTTCCTCCGGACAGGCTGAACTATGGCTACACCTTC. Translating gives CASSFPPDRLNYGYTF.

The rearrangement links TRBV12-3 or TRBV12-4 to TRBJ1-5; 9 bases line up with TRBD1. The CDR3 length is 14 residues. V trimming: 6 bases; J trimming: 2 bases; junction bases outside the gene matches: 2. CDR3 coding DNA: TGTGCCAGCAGATGGGACAGGGGCAATCAGCCCCAGCATTTT. Translating it yields CASRWDRGNQPQHF.

There are many counts of this clonotype. J is TRBJ1-2 and V is TRBV30; D remains unclear. Trimming left V 2 bases short and J 3 bases short, with 19 bases between. Germline V lookup: CDR1 GTSNPN, CDR2 SVGIG (reference sequence). The length of the CDR3 is 16 residues. In DNA form, the CDR3 reads TGTGCCTGGAGTCCCCTCGGGAGTTCGAACCACTATGGCTACACCTTC. This translates into CAWSPLGSSNHYGYTF.

A few counts support this clonotype. The DNA of the CDR3 is TGTGCCATCAGTGAGTCATTCCAAGAGACCCAGTACTTC. This encodes CAISESFQETQYF. The rearrangement links TRBV10-3 to TRBJ2-5; D remains ambiguous. The CDR3 consists of 13 residues. Trimming stripped 0 bases from V and 1 base from J, with 3 bases between. CDR1 is ENHRY, CDR2 SYGVKD, per germline.

The sample holds many counts of this clonotype. This chain links TRBV28 with TRBJ2-7; D is uncertain. Germline values: CDR1 MDHEN, CDR2 SYDVKM. CDR3 length: 13 amino acids. Trimming removed 5 bases at V and 6 bases at J, with 14 bases between. In nucleotides, the CDR3 is TGTGCCAGCAGTCCGCCCGGTCTAGGCGAGCAGTACTTC. Translation gives CASSPPGLGEQYF.

This clonotype has at least ten counts. The rearrangement joins TRBV9 to TRBJ2-3, with D maybe TRBD2 (6 bases). This CDR3 has 17 residues. V was clipped by 0 bases and J by 0 bases, with 14 bases between them. In germline, CDR1 is SGDLS, CDR2 YYNGEE. Here the CDR3 reads CASSVGGGEISTDTQYF. The CDR3, as DNA: TGTGCCAGCAGCGTAGGGGGAGGTGAGATTAGCACAGATACGCAGTATTTT.

This clonotype was counted at least ten times. The V gene is TRBV28, the J gene TRBJ2-7, with D perhaps matching TRBD1 (5 bases). V shed 6 bases and J shed 0 bases, with 12 bases lying between them. The CDR3 totals 14 residues. Germline V gives CDR1 MDHEN, CDR2 SYDVKM. CDR3 nucleotide sequence: TGTGCCAGCAGGATCAGGGCCAACTCCTACGAGCAGTACTTC. Encoded protein: CASRIRANSYEQYF.

The chain is built from TRBV27 and TRBJ1-1; the match to TRBD1 covers 7 bases. The V gene's germline CDR1 is MNHEY and CDR2 SMNVEV (reference sequence). Losses at the gene ends were 8 bases for V and 7 bases for J; bases not matched to a gene: 7. The CDR3 has 12 residues. CDR3 protein: CASFLDRLEAFF. The CDR3 DNA follows: TGTGCCAGCTTCCTGGACAGGCTTGAAGCTTTCTTT.

Many counts were recorded for this clonotype. The V and J genes are TRBV11-2 and TRBJ2-1, with D uncertain. The germline gives CDR1 SGHAT, CDR2 FQNNGV. The CDR3 contains 15 residues. Trimming left V 1 base short and J 6 bases short, with 13 bases between. The CDR3 here is CASSLAGWVSNEQFF. The CDR3, as DNA: TGTGCCAGCAGCTTAGCAGGCTGGGTCTCCAATGAGCAGTTCTTC.

A few counts support this clonotype. The V call is TRBV6-1, the J call TRBJ2-2; maybe TRBD2 (6 bases). The CDR3 contains 15 residues. Germline V gene data show CDR1 as MNHNS and CDR2 as SASEGT. V dropped 6 bases and J dropped 0 bases, with 11 bases sitting between them. The CDR3 DNA reads TGTGCCAGCAGGATGGACTATCCGAACACCGGGGAGCTGTTTTTT. Protein product: CASRMDYPNTGELFF.

This clonotype was observed at least ten times. V usage is TRBV20-1 and J usage is TRBJ1-1; D not resolved. Trimming took off 5 bases at V and 7 bases at J, with 11 bases between the two ends. Germline lookup yields CDR1 DFQATT and CDR2 SNEGSKA (reference sequence). This CDR3 is built from 11 residues. Here the CDR3 DNA reads TGCAGTGCTCCAATGGAGGGTGAAGCTTTCTTT. This sequence encodes CSAPMEGEAFF.

The chain is built from TRBV7-3 and TRBJ2-7, with 7 bases aligning to TRBD1. The CDR3 consists of 15 residues. Germline assignment: CDR1 SGHTA and CDR2 FQGTGA. J was trimmed by 5 bases and V by 5 bases; bases with no gene match: 12. The CDR3 region has the DNA TGTGCCAGCAGCCGACAGGGCGGAGGAAGGGACGAGCAGTACTTC. Its translation is CASSRQGGGRDEQYF.

This clonotype showed up just a few times. The rearrangement links TRBV24-1 to TRBJ2-3; perhaps D is TRBD1 or TRBD2 (5 bases each). This CDR3 has 16 residues. Per germline, CDR1 KGHDR and CDR2 SFDVKD. The V and J ends lost 3 bases and 0 bases respectively, with 12 bases between them. CDR3 loop: CATSDRGDPSTDTQYF. The CDR3 DNA reads as TGTGCCACCAGTGATCGAGGGGACCCTAGCACAGATACGCAGTATTTT.

The rearrangement links TRBV10-3 to TRBJ2-7, with D perhaps assigned TRBD1 or TRBD2 (6 bases each). Trimming removed 10 bases from V and 0 bases from J, with 7 bases in between. The CDR3 length is 11 residues. Germline V gene sequence: CDR1 ENHRY, CDR2 SYGVKD. The CDR3: CATGASYEQYF. CDR3 DNA sequence: TGTGCCACGGGGGCCTCCTACGAGCAGTACTTC.

This chain joins TRBV12-3 or TRBV12-4 and TRBJ1-2; D may be TRBD1 (5 bases). The CDR3 is 13 amino acids. V dropped 7 bases and J dropped 13 bases, with 22 bases sitting between them. DNA of the CDR3: TGTGCCAGCAAATCGGGGCAAGGCGCCCGGTGCACCTTC. This gives the protein CASKSGQGARCTF.